The next 29 T cell receptor beta chains were all read from a single sample in a study of T cell responses to AZD1222 COVID-19 vaccine. Clones were read by immunoSEQ multiplex PCR, and TCRdb kept only the in-frame ones, dropping some. The sample includes around 70,000 clones, 87% of them seen just once. The material was peripheral blood, obtained 28 days after the second AZD1222 dose. The receptors stem from an adult who received the AZD1222 COVID-19 vaccine.

V gene TRBV7-8 combines with J gene TRBJ1-5; TRBD1 is a possible D gene (6 bases). CDR1 and CDR2 (germline): SGHVS, FQNEAQ. The CDR3 totals 13 residues. The V end lost 1 base, the J end lost 9 bases, and 10 bases lay between the germline ends. The CDR3 loop reads CASSLGQGGPQHF. CDR3 DNA: TGTGCCAGCAGCTTAGGCCAAGGGGGGCCCCAGCATTTT. Supplemented by reference TRBV7-8 and TRBJ1-5, the full variable domain reads GAGVSQSPRYKVAKRGQDVALRCDPISGHVSLFWYQQALGQGPEFLTYFQNEAQLDKSGLPSDRFFAERPEGSVSTLKIQRTQQEDSAVYLCASSLGQGGPQHFGDGTRLSIL.

V is TRBV21-1 and J is TRBJ1-5; TRBD1 is the table's D call and was not checked against the DNA. TRBV21-1 is a pseudogene locus. CDR3 size: 14 residues. CDR3 coding DNA: TGTGCCAGCAGCAACCAGGGTTGCAATCAGCCCCAGCATTTT. It encodes CASSNQGCNQPQHF.

This chain joins TRBV5-6 and TRBJ2-2; possible D gene TRBD1, 7 bases. Germline-derived CDR1 and CDR2 are SGHDT and YYEEEE. The V end was cut by 5 bases, the J end by 7 bases, with 12 bases between. This CDR3 is built from 13 residues. The DNA of the CDR3 is TGTGCCAGCAGTTATCAGGGGGGCGGGGAGCTGTTTTTT. It codes for CASSYQGGGELFF. Complete variable domain (other parts from reference TRBV5-6 and TRBJ2-2): DAGVTQSPTHLIKTRGQQVTLRCSPKSGHDTVSWYQQALGQGPQFIFQYYEEEERQRGNFPDRFSGHQFPNYSSELNVNALLLGDSALYLCASSYQGGGELFFGEGSRLTVL.

The chain combines TRBV12-5 with TRBJ2-7; TRBD2 matches at 11 bases. Germline trimming cut 6 bases from V and 3 bases from J; bases unmatched to any gene: 7. From germline, CDR1 is LGHNT and CDR2 FRNRAP. The CDR3 length is 15 residues. In nucleotides, the CDR3 is TGTGCTAGTGGACGAATTAGCGGGAGGGACTACGAGCAGTACTTC. This encodes CASGRISGRDYEQYF.

This chain links TRBV2 with TRBJ1-2, with TRBD1 as a possible D gene (5 bases). The V end was cut by 7 bases, the J end by 7 bases, with 22 bases between. This CDR3 spans 15 amino acids. The germline CDR1 and CDR2 sequences are SNHLY and FYNNEI. DNA of the CDR3: TGTGCCAGCACACATACGGCAGAGGGGATAGGTGGCTACACCTTC. It is translated as CASTHTAEGIGGYTF.

Here the CDR3 DNA reads TGTGCCAGCAGCTTGAAACTAGCGGGAGGCAGAGATACGCAGTATTTT. Translated, it gives CASSLKLAGGRDTQYF. This chain uses TRBV5-6 with TRBJ2-3; 12 bases line up with TRBD2. There are 16 residues in the CDR3. The germline V gene has CDR1 SGHDT and CDR2 YYEEEE. J was trimmed by 5 bases and V by 1 base; bases with no gene match: 5. Supplemented by reference TRBV5-6 and TRBJ2-3, the full variable domain reads DAGVTQSPTHLIKTRGQQVTLRCSPKSGHDTVSWYQQALGQGPQFIFQYYEEEERQRGNFPDRFSGHQFPNYSSELNVNALLLGDSALYLCASSLKLAGGRDTQYFGPGTRLTVL.

This chain connects TRBV4-3 to TRBJ1-4; TRBD1 is a possible D gene (6 bases). The germline gives CDR1 LGHNA, CDR2 YSLEER. This CDR3 contains 15 residues. V lost 5 bases, J lost 3 bases, and 13 bases lay in between. Here the CDR3 reads CASSTQQGPNEKLFF. CDR3 DNA sequence: TGCGCCAGCAGCACCCAACAGGGACCTAATGAAAAACTGTTTTTT.

The chain employs TRBV2 and TRBJ2-7, with 11 positions matching TRBD1. The trim removed 7 bases at V and 5 bases at J, leaving 10 bases unmatched. Germline CDR1 is SNHLY and CDR2 is FYNNEI. CDR3 length equals 15 residues. CDR3 DNA: TGTGCCAGCAAGAAGGACAGGGGGCACCTTCACGAGCAGTACTTC. Translating it yields CASKKDRGHLHEQYF.

V and J are TRBV19 and TRBJ1-1, with D tentatively TRBD1 (5 bases). V was pared by 1 base and J by 1 base, with 13 bases between. Germline V gene sequence: CDR1 LNHDA, CDR2 SQIVND (reference sequence). The CDR3 spans 16 residues. CDR3 amino acids: CASSIGNGQPNTEAFF. CDR3 DNA: TGTGCCAGTAGTATAGGGAACGGACAACCGAACACTGAAGCTTTCTTT.

This chain links TRBV7-9 with TRBJ2-1, with a weak D call TRBD2 (5 bases). There are 14 residues in the CDR3. Deletions cut 4 bases from V and 6 bases from J, with 13 bases between. Looked up from germline, CDR1 is SEHNR and CDR2 is FQNEAQ (reference sequence). The CDR3 coding sequence is TGTGCCAGCAGCTCCGAAGAGGGTCGCAATGAGCAGTTCTTC. Residues: CASSSEEGRNEQFF.

CDR3 residues: CASSISREGLGSPLHF. CDR3 sequence (DNA): TGTGCCAGTAGTATTTCCCGGGAGGGGCTTGGTTCACCCCTCCACTTT. This chain connects TRBV19 to TRBJ1-6; possible D gene TRBD1, 5 bases. The CDR3 is made up of 16 amino acids. The V end lost 3 bases, the J end lost 9 bases, and 18 bases lay between the germline ends. Germline CDR1 and CDR2: LNHDA and SQIVND (reference sequence).

V is TRBV9 and J is TRBJ1-1, with D unresolved. Trimming pared 0 bases from V and 0 bases from J, leaving 12 bases between. CDR1 and CDR2 (germline): SGDLS, YYNGEE. This CDR3 spans 16 amino acids. CDR3 sequence reads: CASSVVGSPMNTEAFF. The CDR3 bases are TGTGCCAGCAGCGTAGTAGGCAGCCCGATGAACACTGAAGCTTTCTTT. The full variable domain, its missing parts supplied by reference TRBV9 and TRBJ1-1, is DSGVTQTPKHLITATGQRVTLRCSPRSGDLSVYWYQQSLDQGLQFLIQYYNGEERAKGNILERFSAQQFPDLHSELNLSSLELGDSALYFCASSVVGSPMNTEAFFGQGTRLTVV.

The J gene is TRBJ1-1, the V gene TRBV30; D ambiguous. The CDR3 covers 12 residues. Deletions cut 5 bases from V and 6 bases from J, with 13 bases between. CDR1 GTSNPN and CDR2 SVGIG come from the germline V gene (reference sequence). CDR3 protein: CAWSTPAPEAFF. CDR3 nucleotides: TGTGCCTGGTCGACCCCTGCCCCTGAAGCTTTCTTT.

This clone appeared a single time. This rearrangement joins TRBV7-9 to TRBJ1-4; D is ambiguous. The CDR3 runs 16 residues. Germline V lookup: CDR1 SEHNR, CDR2 FQNEAQ (reference sequence). Trimming shortened V by 4 bases and J by 7 bases, and 19 bases separated the two germline ends. CDR3 sequence reads: CASSSPLRVHGEKLFF. CDR3 nucleotide sequence: TGTGCCAGCAGCTCCCCCTTGAGGGTCCATGGTGAAAAACTGTTTTTT.

This clone was observed a single time. The gene calls are TRBV29-1 and TRBJ2-5; 11 bases map to TRBD2. Germline trimming cut 8 bases from V and 4 bases from J; bases unmatched to any gene: 9. CDR1 and CDR2 (germline): SQVTM, ANQGSEA. The CDR3 consists of 14 residues. CDR3 loop: CSLGLAGVSETQYF. CDR3 coding DNA: TGCAGCTTAGGACTAGCGGGTGTTTCAGAGACCCAGTACTTC.

The chain couples TRBV9 to TRBJ2-2; perhaps TRBD2 as D (5 bases). Trimming removed 5 bases from V and 3 bases from J, with 17 bases in between. The CDR3 extends over 16 amino acids. Germline V gene sequence: CDR1 SGDLS, CDR2 YYNGEE. The DNA for the CDR3 is TGTGCCAGCAGTTCCGGGATGGCAGTCGACACCGGGGAGCTGTTTTTT. Residues: CASSSGMAVDTGELFF.

The gene calls are TRBV20-1 and TRBJ2-5, with unresolved D. This CDR3 has 11 amino acids. Deletions cut 8 bases from V and 8 bases from J, with 15 bases between. The germline gives CDR1 DFQATT, CDR2 SNEGSKA (reference sequence). CDR3 region: CSPRSNRTQYF. CDR3 in DNA: TGCAGTCCCAGATCCAATCGAACCCAGTACTTC.

The CDR3: CASSLGGGNTEAFF. The CDR3 nucleotides read TGCGCCAGCAGCTTGGGGGGCGGGAACACTGAAGCTTTCTTT. The chain employs TRBV5-1 and TRBJ1-1; possibly TRBD1 for D (5 bases). CDR1 and CDR2 from the germline V gene are SGHRS and YFSETQ. V gave up 0 bases and J gave up 1 base, with 7 bases separating them. The CDR3 runs to 14 residues.

The chain carries TRBV7-3 and TRBJ2-3; D possibly corresponds to TRBD1 (6 bases). The length of the CDR3 is 15 residues. Trimming removed 5 bases at V and 1 base at J, with 13 bases between. Germline V gene lookup returns CDR1 SGHTA and CDR2 FQGTGA. CDR3 sequence: CASSATGQGTDTQYF. CDR3 in DNA: TGTGCCAGCAGCGCCACAGGGCAAGGCACAGATACGCAGTATTTT.

This chain connects TRBV6-5 to TRBJ2-3; weak D call: TRBD2 (6 bases). This CDR3 comprises 14 residues. Per the germline V gene, CDR1 is MNHEY and CDR2 is SVGAGI. V was pared by 8 bases and J by 1 base, with 13 bases between. The CDR3 DNA sequence: TGTGCCAGCCGCCGGGGAGGAGGCACAGATACGCAGTATTTT. It yields the protein CASRRGGGTDTQYF.

V and J are TRBV7-9 and TRBJ1-1; TRBD1 matches at 12 bases. Germline V gene data show CDR1 as SEHNR and CDR2 as FQNEAQ (reference sequence). The CDR3 totals 13 residues. With V trimmed by 8 bases and J by 14 bases, 12 bases remained unmatched. This chain's CDR3 is CASAIRDRGQTFF. The CDR3 nucleotides read TGTGCCAGCGCAATCCGGGACAGGGGGCAAACATTCTTT.

This rearrangement joins TRBV6-5 to TRBJ1-2, with TRBD1 identical over 10 bases. CDR1 and CDR2 (germline): MNHEY, SVGAGI. There are 15 residues in the CDR3. The V gene end was trimmed by 2 bases and the J gene end by 7 bases; junction bases not matched to a gene: 7. CDR3: CASSYIRQGAFGYTF. Here the CDR3 DNA reads TGTGCCAGCAGTTACATCAGACAGGGGGCGTTTGGCTACACCTTC.

The V and J genes are TRBV18 and TRBJ2-3, with a weak D call TRBD2 (5 bases). Trimming left V 3 bases short and J 5 bases short, with 12 bases between. Germline V gene lookup returns CDR1 KGHSH and CDR2 LQKENI. The CDR3 is 14 residues long. CDR3 in DNA: TGTGCCAGCTCACCGCGAGGGATTGGAGATACGCAGTATTTT. Its translation: CASSPRGIGDTQYF.

This rearrangement joins TRBV9 to TRBJ1-3; TRBD1 aligns across 9 bases. The CDR3 extends over 18 amino acids. Per germline, CDR1 SGDLS and CDR2 YYNGEE. With V trimmed by 4 bases and J by 0 bases, 11 bases remained unmatched. In DNA form, the CDR3 reads TGTGCCAGCAGCTCCCCGAGGACAGGGGCCAGCTCTGGAAACACCATATATTTT. This codes for CASSSPRTGASSGNTIYF.

The gene calls are TRBV3-1 (or the pseudogene TRBV3-2) and TRBJ1-5; D remains unclear. The CDR3 is 16 amino acids. In germline, CDR1 is LGHDT, CDR2 YNNKEL (reference sequence). The V gene lost 0 bases and the J gene lost 1 base, with 10 bases spanning the gap. CDR3 DNA sequence: TGTGCCAGCAGCCAAGAAGGAGGCGGGAGCAATCAGCCCCAGCATTTT. Translating gives CASSQEGGGSNQPQHF.

The chain recombines TRBV24-1 with TRBJ2-2; perhaps TRBD1 as D (5 bases). CDR1 KGHDR and CDR2 SFDVKD come from the germline V gene. CDR3 length equals 16 residues. Trimming took 4 bases from V and 5 from J, leaving 16 bases between them. Here the CDR3 DNA reads TGTGCCACCAGTGACTCCGACAGTATTAGGACCGGGGAGCTGTTTTTT. Translation gives CATSDSDSIRTGELFF.

The chain recombines TRBV7-2 with TRBJ1-5, with D possibly being TRBD1 (5 bases). The CDR3 totals 17 residues. Germline assignment: CDR1 SGHTA and CDR2 FQGNSA. The V end lost 4 bases, the J end lost 0 bases, and 16 bases lay between the germline ends. DNA for the CDR3: TGTGCCAGCAGCTCCTTTGCAGGGCAGTTTAGCAATCAGCCCCAGCATTTT. It codes for CASSSFAGQFSNQPQHF.

The gene calls are TRBV19 and TRBJ2-1; 15 bases are shared with TRBD2. CDR3 length: 14 amino acids. Germline CDR1 reads LNHDA; CDR2 reads SQIVND (reference sequence). The V gene end was trimmed by 7 bases and the J gene end by 9 bases; junction bases not matched to a gene: 4. CDR3 residues: CASTGLAGGIEQFF. The DNA of the CDR3 is TGTGCCAGTACGGGACTAGCGGGAGGAATTGAGCAGTTCTTC.

This clone was seen a single time. The genes are TRBV20-1 and TRBJ1-2, with D unclear. The CDR3 has 11 residues. Germline V lookup: CDR1 DFQATT, CDR2 SNEGSKA (reference sequence). The CDR3 loop is CSAASNYGYTF. DNA of the CDR3: TGCAGCGCCGCAAGTAACTATGGCTACACCTTC.